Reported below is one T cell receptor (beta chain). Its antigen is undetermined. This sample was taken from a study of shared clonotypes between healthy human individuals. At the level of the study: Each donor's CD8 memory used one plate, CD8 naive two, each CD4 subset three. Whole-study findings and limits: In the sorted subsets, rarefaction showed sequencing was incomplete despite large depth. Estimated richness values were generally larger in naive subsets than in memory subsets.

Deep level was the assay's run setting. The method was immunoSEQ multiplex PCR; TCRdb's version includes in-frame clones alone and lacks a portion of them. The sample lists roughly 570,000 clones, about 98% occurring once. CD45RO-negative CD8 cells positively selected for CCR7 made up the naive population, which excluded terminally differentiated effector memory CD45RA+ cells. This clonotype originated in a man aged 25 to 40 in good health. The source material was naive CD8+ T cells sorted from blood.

The CDR3 region is CASSPGGQGAYEQYF. In DNA, the CDR3 is TGTGCCAGCAGCCCCGGGGGGCAGGGGGCGTACGAGCAGTACTTC. This chain links TRBV9 with TRBJ2-7, with D tentatively TRBD1 (8 bases). The CDR3 spans 15 residues. V was cut by 4 bases and J by 4 bases, with 18 bases left in between. In germline, CDR1 is SGDLS, CDR2 YYNGEE.